The next 30 T cell receptor beta chains were all read from a single sample in a study of OX40 agonist ivuxolimab in advanced cancers. The table came from immunoSEQ multiplex PCR; TCRdb's copy has only in-frame clones and leaves some out. The data contain more than 25,000 clones, about 88% of them singletons. The sequenced sample was CD4+ or CD8+ T cells sorted from blood, obtained in a trial of the OX40 agonist ivuxolimab. The receptors were gathered from an adult with an advanced solid tumor such as melanoma, head and neck, liver or kidney cancer.

There are a few counts of this clone. V gene TRBV10-3 combines with J gene TRBJ1-1; no firm D call. The CDR3 covers 13 residues. The germline V gene has CDR1 ENHRY and CDR2 SYGVKD. V lost 3 bases and J lost 5, with 10 bases in between. For the CDR3, the DNA is TGTGCCATCAGTGAAGGGCAGAGGACTGAAGCTTTCTTT. Translation: CAISEGQRTEAFF.

By sample fraction, this clone is medium-sized. The chain carries TRBV9 and TRBJ2-1; D unclear. CDR1 is SGDLS and CDR2 is YYNGEE in the germline V gene. Trimming removed 0 bases from V and 13 bases from J, with 14 bases in between. CDR3 length equals 13 residues. The CDR3 nucleotides are TGTGCCAGCAGCGTAGGGGTCAGTACTCCCCAGTTCTTC. It is translated as CASSVGVSTPQFF. Looking up the rest from reference TRBV9 and TRBJ2-1 gives the full variable domain: DSGVTQTPKHLITATGQRVTLRCSPRSGDLSVYWYQQSLDQGLQFLIQYYNGEERAKGNILERFSAQQFPDLHSELNLSSLELGDSALYFCASSVGVSTPQFFGPGTRLTVL.

The V and J genes are TRBV6-5 and TRBJ2-7, with D perhaps matching TRBD1 (5 bases). This CDR3 spans 13 amino acids. CDR1 and CDR2 from the germline V gene are MNHEY and SVGAGI. V was pared by 2 bases and J by 0 bases, with 5 bases between. This CDR3 is CASSYRGSYEQYF. CDR3 coding DNA: TGTGCCAGCAGTTACAGGGGCTCCTACGAGCAGTACTTC.

This sequence joins TRBV2 and TRBJ2-3, with 8 bases matching TRBD2. Germline-derived CDR1 and CDR2 are SNHLY and FYNNEI. Trimming cost V 10 bases and J 2 bases; bases outside gene matches: 8. There are 14 residues in the CDR3. CDR3 in amino acids: CATRTGRATDTQYF. The DNA for the CDR3 is TGTGCCACCAGAACCGGGAGGGCCACAGATACGCAGTATTTT.

The chain has TRBV28 and TRBJ2-5, with 16 nucleotides matching TRBD2. Germline V gene data show CDR1 as MDHEN and CDR2 as SYDVKM. The CDR3 is 21 amino acids. V was clipped by 3 bases and J by 1 base; unmatched bases: 14. CDR3 nucleotides: TGTGCCAGCAGTTTTCCGGGACTAGCGGGAGGGAACCTCAACTTCCAAGAGACCCAGTACTTC. Its protein product is CASSFPGLAGGNLNFQETQYF.

The chain combines TRBV2 with TRBJ1-5; D unclear. This CDR3 region has 15 residues. Germline CDR1 is SNHLY and CDR2 is FYNNEI. Between the trimmed V and J ends, which lost 0 bases and 4 bases, there was a span of 10 bases. The CDR3 coding sequence is TGTGCCAGCAGTGAAGCGTCCCAGAGAAATCAGCCCCAGCATTTT. Its protein product is CASSEASQRNQPQHF.

The rearrangement uses TRBV5-6 and TRBJ1-1; D unclear. Trimming stripped 2 bases from V and 8 bases from J, with 10 bases between. The germline CDR1 and CDR2 sequences are SGHDT and YYEEEE. The CDR3 runs 12 residues. CDR3 DNA: TGTGCCAGCAGCTTTGATCTCACAGAAGCTTTCTTT. This codes for CASSFDLTEAFF.

This clone was observed a single time. The chain employs TRBV11-2 and TRBJ2-1; unclear D gene. There are 13 residues in the CDR3. Germline CDR1 is SGHAT and CDR2 is FQNNGV. V lost 6 bases, J lost 0 bases, and 6 bases lay in between. CDR3 sequence: CASSPPSYNEQFF. CDR3 DNA: TGTGCCAGCAGTCCGCCCTCCTACAATGAGCAGTTCTTC.

The chain couples TRBV5-1 to TRBJ1-1; tentatively, D is TRBD1 (5 bases). This CDR3 has 11 residues. Trimming pared 7 bases from V and 7 bases from J, leaving 11 bases between. CDR1 is SGHRS and CDR2 is YFSETQ in the germline V gene. DNA of the CDR3: TGCGCCAGCCTCCTCGGGGGTGAAGCTTTCTTT. Translation: CASLLGGEAFF.

The chain is built from TRBV7-3 and TRBJ2-1; 10 nucleotides agree with TRBD2. V was pared by 3 bases and J by 5 bases, with 4 bases of the junction left unmatched. CDR3 length: 15 amino acids. The germline V gene has CDR1 SGHTA and CDR2 FQGTGA. CDR3 nucleotides: TGTGCCAGCAGCTTTAGGACTAGCGGAAACAATGAGCAGTTCTTC. Translated: CASSFRTSGNNEQFF.

This clone turned up a few times. The chain has TRBV30 and TRBJ1-1; no firm D call. CDR3 length equals 12 residues. Trimming cost V 1 base and J 2 bases, with 5 bases left between them. Germline values: CDR1 GTSNPN, CDR2 SVGIG (reference sequence). The CDR3 reads CAWSAANTEAFF. The CDR3, as DNA: TGTGCCTGGAGTGCGGCCAACACTGAAGCTTTCTTT.

This chain connects TRBV25-1 to TRBJ1-1; 11 nucleotides agree with TRBD1. This CDR3 region has 15 residues. CDR1 is MGHDK, CDR2 SYGVNS, per germline. With V trimmed by 10 bases and J by 0 bases, 7 bases remained unmatched. CDR3 amino acids: CATPGQGDLNTEAFF. The CDR3 bases are TGTGCCACCCCGGGACAGGGGGATTTGAACACTGAAGCTTTCTTT.

This clone was seen ten or more times. This chain connects TRBV9 to TRBJ2-7, with D tentatively TRBD1 (5 bases). Trimming pared 4 bases from V and 1 base from J, leaving 9 bases between. This CDR3 spans 13 amino acids. Germline-derived CDR1 and CDR2 are SGDLS and YYNGEE. CDR3 region: CASSSTASYEQYF. The CDR3 DNA reads as TGTGCCAGCAGCTCGACAGCTTCCTACGAGCAGTACTTC.

The chain recombines TRBV27 with TRBJ2-2; D ambiguous. The germline gives CDR1 MNHEY, CDR2 SMNVEV (reference sequence). Trimming left V 2 bases short and J 1 base short, with 8 bases between. CDR3 length: 15 residues. The CDR3 DNA reads as TGTGCCAGCAGTTTACAGGTTATGAACACCGGGGAGCTGTTTTTT. As protein: CASSLQVMNTGELFF.

This chain uses TRBV9 with TRBJ1-5; D is possibly TRBD1 (5 bases). Germline CDR1 and CDR2: SGDLS and YYNGEE. The V end lost 4 bases, the J end lost 3 bases, and 14 bases lay between the germline ends. This CDR3 contains 15 residues. Written as DNA, the CDR3 is TGTGCCAGCAGCCCCGACAGCTACAACAATCAGCCCCAGCATTTT. It is translated as CASSPDSYNNQPQHF.

The chain has TRBV10-2 and TRBJ2-5; D is uncertain. The V gene lost 6 bases and the J gene lost 0 bases, with 5 bases spanning the gap. The CDR3 runs 12 residues. Germline V lookup: CDR1 WSHSY, CDR2 SAAADI. The CDR3 DNA follows: TGCGCCAGCAGCCAGGACCAAGAGACCCAGTACTTC. Translating it yields CASSQDQETQYF.

The V gene is TRBV7-2, the J gene TRBJ1-5, with D maybe TRBD1 (5 bases). The CDR3 runs to 16 residues. Germline assignment: CDR1 SGHTA and CDR2 FQGNSA. The germline V and J ends were trimmed by 2 bases and 6 bases, with 17 bases remaining between them. The DNA for the CDR3 is TGTGCCAGCAGCTTATTACCCGGCGGGGGGGGTCAGCCCCAGCATTTT. The encoded protein is CASSLLPGGGGQPQHF.

The chain recombines TRBV6-5 with TRBJ1-6; unclear D gene. The CDR3 runs 15 residues. Trimming removed 6 bases at V and 6 bases at J, with 15 bases between. Germline V gives CDR1 MNHEY, CDR2 SVGAGI. The CDR3 region is CASSPIPALNSPLHF. In DNA, the CDR3 is TGTGCCAGCAGCCCAATCCCGGCTCTTAATTCACCCCTCCACTTT.

The chain links TRBV9 to TRBJ2-1; no clear D gene. Germline loops: CDR1 SGDLS, CDR2 YYNGEE. The CDR3 runs 15 residues. V shed 0 bases and J shed 5 bases, with 12 bases lying between them. The CDR3 sequence is CASSVGVGGNNEQFF. For the CDR3, the DNA is TGTGCCAGCAGCGTAGGGGTTGGCGGAAACAATGAGCAGTTCTTC.

The chain combines TRBV6-6 with TRBJ1-5; D may be TRBD1 (6 bases). Deletions cut 5 bases from V and 2 bases from J, with 10 bases between. Germline assignment: CDR1 MNHNY and CDR2 SVGAGI (reference sequence). The CDR3 covers 14 residues. The CDR3, as DNA: TGTGCCAGCAGTCCACAGGGAGGCAATCAGCCCCAGCATTTT. It codes for CASSPQGGNQPQHF.

This clone was detected only once. The chain recombines TRBV5-1 with TRBJ2-7; tentative D call: TRBD1 (6 bases). CDR1 and CDR2 (germline): SGHRS, YFSETQ. V was shortened by 0 bases and J by 4 bases, with 11 bases between the two germline ends. The CDR3 runs to 14 residues. The CDR3 region has the DNA TGCGCCAGCAGCTTGGGCTGGACAGAGTACGAGCAGTACTTC. Residues: CASSLGWTEYEQYF.

This chain joins TRBV28 and TRBJ2-1; TRBD1 matches 8 bases. Germline CDR1 and CDR2: MDHEN and SYDVKM. The trim removed 7 bases at V and 4 bases at J, leaving 9 bases unmatched. CDR3 length equals 15 residues. CDR3 sequence: CASNQRTGSYNEQFF. CDR3 nucleotides: TGTGCCAGCAACCAGAGGACAGGGTCGTACAATGAGCAGTTCTTC.

This chain links TRBV2 with TRBJ2-7; D is unclear. The CDR3 spans 14 residues. CDR1 SNHLY and CDR2 FYNNEI come from the germline V gene. V lost 2 bases and J lost 5, with 13 bases in between. The CDR3 coding sequence is TGTGCCAGCAGTGAAAGCCCTATAGGGAACGAGCAGTACTTC. Amino acids: CASSESPIGNEQYF.

The CDR3 DNA reads TGTGCCAGCAGCGAGGACACGAACACTGAAGCTTTCTTT. It yields the protein CASSEDTNTEAFF. This chain joins TRBV11-3 and TRBJ1-1; a weak D match, TRBD1 (5 bases). CDR3 length equals 13 residues. Germline CDR1 SGHNT, CDR2 YENEEA. V was trimmed by 5 bases and J by 1 base, leaving 8 bases between them.

This chain connects TRBV27 to TRBJ2-7; D is tentatively TRBD1 or TRBD2 (5 bases each). V was trimmed by 8 bases and J by 2 bases, leaving 16 bases between them. The CDR3 contains 14 residues. The germline gives CDR1 MNHEY, CDR2 SMNVEV (reference sequence). CDR3 nucleotides: TGTGCCAGCTCCGGAGCCCTGGGGGCCTACGAGCAGTACTTC. This sequence encodes CASSGALGAYEQYF.

The chain combines TRBV10-2 with TRBJ2-5; tentatively, D is TRBD1 (5 bases). The V end was cut by 2 bases, the J end by 3 bases, with 19 bases between. Germline V CDR1 and CDR2: WSHSY, SAAADI. The CDR3 runs to 17 residues. This CDR3 is CASSEPDILGTKETQYF. The DNA of the CDR3 is TGCGCCAGCAGTGAGCCGGACATCTTGGGAACTAAAGAGACCCAGTACTTC.

The chain couples TRBV7-9 to TRBJ2-7, with 9 bases lining up with TRBD2. J was trimmed by 1 base and V by 1 base; bases with no gene match: 5. This CDR3 has 16 amino acids. The germline CDR1 and CDR2 sequences are SEHNR and FQNEAQ (reference sequence). CDR3 DNA sequence: TGTGCCAGCAGCTTAGTCGAGACTAGCGGTTCCTACGAGCAGTACTTC. Its protein is CASSLVETSGSYEQYF. The full variable domain, its missing parts supplied by reference TRBV7-9 and TRBJ2-7, is DTGVSQNPRHKITKRGQNVTFRCDPISEHNRLYWYRQTLGQGPEFLTYFQNEAQLEKSRLLSDRFSAERPKGSFSTLEIQRTEQGDSAMYLCASSLVETSGSYEQYFGPGTRLTVT.

The chain uses TRBV29-1 and TRBJ2-1; 12 nucleotides match TRBD2. From germline, CDR1 is SQVTM and CDR2 ANQGSEA. The junction had 19 bases not matched to a gene; V was cut back by 5 bases and J by 5 bases. The CDR3 contains 19 residues. In nucleotides, the CDR3 is TGCAGCGTTTCTCCCAGGATTTTTACTAGCGGGAGGTACCACAATGAGCAGTTCTTC. Translated: CSVSPRIFTSGRYHNEQFF.

The count of this clone is one. This chain uses TRBV9 with TRBJ2-7; a possible D gene is TRBD1 (7 bases). V lost 3 bases and J lost 0, with 16 bases in between. Germline lookup yields CDR1 SGDLS and CDR2 YYNGEE. This CDR3 region has 16 residues. The CDR3 DNA is TGTGCCAGCAGCGGACTAGAGGGGGCAAGCTCCTACGAGCAGTACTTC. This codes for CASSGLEGASSYEQYF.

J is TRBJ1-2 and V is TRBV30, with D tentatively TRBD1 (5 bases). The germline V gene has CDR1 GTSNPN and CDR2 SVGIG (reference sequence). This CDR3 is 13 amino acids long. Trimming pared 4 bases from V and 4 bases from J, leaving 13 bases between. The CDR3 sequence: CAWTMGGSYGYTF. CDR3 coding DNA: TGTGCCTGGACAATGGGGGGTAGCTATGGCTACACCTTC. The full variable domain, rest sourced from reference TRBV30 and TRBJ1-2, is SQTIHQWPATLVQPVGSPLSLECTVEGTSNPNLYWYRQAAGRGLQLLFYSVGIGQISSEVPQNLSASRPQDRQFILSSKKLLLSDSGFYLCAWTMGGSYGYTFGSGTRLTVV.